This T cell receptor (beta chain) comes out of a study of CD8+CD57+ T cells in acquired aplastic anemia. Whole-study context: Yields of DNA that came from sorted CD4+ and CD8+ cells averaged roughly 3.3 ug. Healthy-donor CD4+ cells averaged roughly 11 million reads.

This clonotype has just a few counts. Its antigen is not known. TCR beta VDJ and CDR3 profiles were obtained from a genomic DNA template. TCRdb called the reads again in MiXCR, with one record for every CDR3 protein. Of about 190,000 distinct CDR3 sequences listed, around 59% are singletons. Overall study findings and caveats: In CD8+ cells, Simpson's diversity showed no significant difference between patients and controls. Patients and controls shared twenty-nine CD8+ CDR3 sequences, highly expressed in patients.

V lost 1 base and J lost 1, with 7 bases in between. This CDR3 has 14 amino acids. The germline V gene encodes CDR1 SGHVS and CDR2 FQNEAQ. The J gene is TRBJ1-1, the V gene TRBV7-8; D unresolved. Specimen: sorted CD4+, CD8+, or CD8+CD57+ T cells (not recorded which) from PBMCs. This clonotype originated in a human donor in good health, serving as a control. This CDR3 reads CASSLGLANTEAFF. The CDR3, as DNA: TGTGCCAGCAGCTTAGGTTTGGCGAACACTGAAGCTTTCTTT.